This TCR beta chain was identified during a study of T cell changes during pregnancy in multiple sclerosis. The CDR3 is made up of 15 amino acids. Germline V CDR1 and CDR2: MNHNY, SVGAGI (reference sequence). V was pared by 0 bases and J by 5 bases, with 11 bases between. This table comes from immunoSEQ multiplex PCR, and its TCRdb copy is limited to in-frame clones, with some not included. The sample has 45,000 to 55,000 clones, over 90% seen once; the top ten hold around 1%. Material: peripheral blood, obtained after pregnancy. The chain has TRBV6-6 and TRBJ2-1, with a tentative D call TRBD2 (6 bases). The receptor comes from a female donor with multiple sclerosis, enrolled in a pregnancy study. The CDR3 DNA follows: TGTGCCAGCAGTTACTCGGGGGGTCCCGACAATGAGCAGTTCTTC. It codes for CASSYSGGPDNEQFF.